Here is one TCR beta chain with its context. The data derive from a study of blood T cell repertoires in COVID-19. The overall study: The samples span acute and convalescent COVID-19 from the United States, Italy and Spain.

Original methodology: For nucleated cells, counts were estimated from reference gene primer amplification. TCRdb's table, derived via immunoSEQ multiplex PCR, lists solely in-frame clones and lacks some. V and J calls and clone size are those listed in that table; D and trimming were worked out from the DNA. The profile shows 200,000 to 250,000 clones, 85% of them singletons. Germline CDR1 PRHDT, CDR2 FYEKMQ (reference sequence). The CDR3 sequence is 16 residues long. V was pared by 1 base and J by 2 bases, with 15 bases between. This sequence originates from a woman aged 55-70 years with active or convalescent COVID-19. The rearrangement links TRBV13 to TRBJ2-7, with D possibly being TRBD1 (6 bases). The sequenced material came from peripheral blood. Here the CDR3 DNA reads TGTGCCAGCAGCTTAGTTGCGACAGGTCGACCCTACGAGCAGTACTTC. This sequence encodes CASSLVATGRPYEQYF.